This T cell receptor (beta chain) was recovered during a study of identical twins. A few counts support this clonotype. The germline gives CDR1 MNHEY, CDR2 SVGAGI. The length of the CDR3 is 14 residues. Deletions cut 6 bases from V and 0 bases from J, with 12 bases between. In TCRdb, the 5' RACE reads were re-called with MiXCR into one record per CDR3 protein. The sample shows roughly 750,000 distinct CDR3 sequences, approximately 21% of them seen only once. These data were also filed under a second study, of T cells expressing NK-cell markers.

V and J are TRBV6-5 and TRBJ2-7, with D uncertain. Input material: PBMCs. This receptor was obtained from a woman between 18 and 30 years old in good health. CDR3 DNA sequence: TGTGCCAGCAGATACGGGCAGTTCTCCTACGAGCAGTACTTC. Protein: CASRYGQFSYEQYF.